One sample yielded the 23 T cell receptor beta chains listed below, sequenced in a study of tissue T cells after allogeneic stem cell transplantation. Time point defined: mouse harvest day 7 after allogeneic transplant. Tail vein injection delivered 10^7 T-cell-depleted bone marrow cells and 10^6 splenic CD5+ T cells. Libraries were prepared by immunoSEQ multiplex PCR; TCRdb keeps only in-frame clonotypes and omits some of them. The table lists about 8,200 clones, 40% to 55% of them singletons. Sequencing was done on a sample of skin. The receptors were sampled from a female BALB/c mouse given C57BL/6 T cells with graft-versus-host disease after an allogeneic hematopoietic cell transplant.

This clone appeared a few times. Gene names and germline match the mouse. The DNA ends 1 residue before the CDR3 does, and the rest of the CDR3 is filled in from the germline J gene. This chain links TRBV26 with TRBJ1-4, with a tentative D call TRBD1 (6 bases). V gave up 7 bases and J gave up 4 bases, with 10 bases separating them. Germline CDR1 reads KGHPV; CDR2 reads FQNQEV (reference sequence). The CDR3 runs to 13 residues. The part of the CDR3 DNA that was read is TGTGCCAGCACCGGGGGCGACAACGAAAGATTATTT. Protein sequence: CASTGGDNERLF. The full-length CDR3 reads as CASTGGDNERLFF.

Concerning this clone itself: Here the gene names and germline are mouse. The sequence runs out 1 residue before the end of the CDR3; the remainder is reconstructed from the germline J gene. The chain couples TRBV26 to TRBJ1-4; D is unclear. The CDR3 has 14 residues. The V end lost 3 bases, the J end lost 0 bases, and 5 bases lay between the germline ends. CDR1 and CDR2 (germline): KGHPV, FQNQEV (reference sequence). This chain's CDR3 is CASSLWISNERLFF. CDR3 DNA (partial): TGTGCCAGCAGTCTATGGATTTCCAACGAAAGATTATTT.

This clone occurred a few times. Any gene name here is a mouse gene name. The CDR3 goes on 1 residue after the read ends, and that part is filled in from the germline J gene. The chain joins TRBV13-2 to TRBJ2-5; D is possibly TRBD2 (7 bases). This CDR3 comprises 17 residues. Deletions cut 0 bases from V and 0 bases from J, with 14 bases between. Germline CDR1 NNHNN, CDR2 SYGAGS (reference sequence). CDR3 in amino acids: CASGDVAGGLNQDTQYF. The sequenced CDR3 bases are TGTGCCAGCGGTGATGTGGCGGGGGGCCTTAACCAAGACACCCAGTAC.

About this clone: Each gene name is a mouse one. Sequencing ends 1 residue short of the CDR3 end; the germline J gene provides the rest. This CDR3 is also generated by other DNA sequences in the sample. The chain employs TRBV26 and TRBJ1-1; perhaps TRBD1 as D (5 bases). Germline values: CDR1 KGHPV, CDR2 FQNQEV (reference sequence). V was cut by 2 bases and J by 0 bases, with 7 bases left in between. The CDR3 consists of 14 residues. The part of the CDR3 DNA that was read is TGTGCCAGCAGTCTGGGACAAACAAACACAGAAGTCTTC. Protein sequence: CASSLGQTNTEVF. The complete CDR3 reads CASSLGQTNTEVFF.

This clone was found a few times. Gene names denote mouse genes. Read sequence stops 1 residue before the CDR3 end, and the germline J gene provides the missing end. The V call is TRBV16, the J call TRBJ2-3; D gene unclear. V dropped 0 bases and J dropped 2 bases, with 0 bases sitting between them. From germline, CDR1 is SGHSA and CDR2 FRNQAP. The CDR3 has 12 amino acids. The covered CDR3 bases are TGTGCAAGCAGCTTAGATGCAGAAACGCTGTAT. Its protein is CASSLDAETLY. The full CDR3 protein reads CASSLDAETLYF. Variable domain in full (rest from reference TRBV16 and TRBJ2-3): NAGVIQTPRHKVTGKGQEATLWCEPISGHSAVFWYRQTIVQGLEFLTYFRNQAPIDDSGMPKERFSAQMPNQSHSTLKIQSTQPQDSAVYLCASSLDAETLYFGSGTRLTVL.

A note on this clone: Germline and genes: mouse. The CDR3 end is not reached by the read, which stops 1 residue before it; the germline J gene fills it in. The chain links TRBV19 to TRBJ2-4; a weak D match, TRBD1 (6 bases). The germline gives CDR1 FNHDT, CDR2 SITEND (reference sequence). Trimming removed 0 bases at V and 3 bases at J, with 8 bases between. This CDR3 spans 14 amino acids. The covered CDR3 bases are TGTGCCAGCAGTATAGGGGGACAACAAAACACCTTGTAC. It encodes CASSIGGQQNTLY. The whole CDR3 reads CASSIGGQQNTLYF.

About this clone: Gene names follow the mouse nomenclature. The CDR3 bases that were read are TGTGCCAGCAGACTGCAGGGGGAAGACACCCAGTAC. Residues: CASRLQGEDTQY. The full CDR3 protein reads CASRLQGEDTQYF. This chain links TRBV26 with TRBJ2-5; 7 nucleotides line up with TRBD1. The sequence runs out 1 residue before the end of the CDR3; the remainder is reconstructed from the germline J gene. Germline lookup yields CDR1 KGHPV and CDR2 FQNQEV (reference sequence). The V and J ends lost 6 bases and 4 bases, in that order; junction bases with no gene match: 4. This CDR3 has 13 amino acids.

This clone is termed medium-sized. Germline and genes: mouse. The CDR3 goes on 1 residue after the read ends, and that part is filled in from the germline J gene. This rearrangement joins TRBV26 to TRBJ2-7; D might be TRBD1 (6 bases). This CDR3 comprises 14 residues. Trimming left V 5 bases short and J 0 bases short, with 11 bases between. Per the germline V gene, CDR1 is KGHPV and CDR2 is FQNQEV (reference sequence). The CDR3 region is CASSTGQSSYEQYF. The CDR3 DNA, read in part, is TGTGCCAGCAGTACGGGACAAAGCTCCTATGAACAGTAC.

Worth noting for this clone: These gene names are mouse names. The read ends 1 residue shy of where the CDR3 ends; the end is completed using the germline J gene. The chain couples TRBV13-1 to TRBJ2-7; D unclear. Trimming took 0 bases from V and 3 from J, leaving 7 bases between them. The CDR3 has 13 amino acids. Germline loops: CDR1 NSHNY, CDR2 SYGAGN. The CDR3 spells CASSDEASYEQYF. The sequenced part of the CDR3 DNA is TGTGCCAGCAGTGATGAGGCCAGCTATGAACAGTAC.

In its sample, this clone was seen a few times. Gene names are the mouse ones. Coverage ceases 1 residue before the CDR3 finishes, and the germline J gene fills in the end. The chain has TRBV19 and TRBJ1-2; perhaps TRBD1 as D (5 bases). The V and J ends lost 1 base and 0 bases respectively, with 7 bases between them. This CDR3 contains 14 residues. Germline values: CDR1 FNHDT, CDR2 SITEND (reference sequence). This CDR3 is CASSITGANSDYTF. CDR3 DNA, as far as it was read: TGTGCCAGCAGTATAACAGGAGCAAACTCCGACTACACC.

A note on this clone: The gene names here belong to mouse. The read ends 1 residue before the CDR3 terminus; that terminus is restored from the germline J gene. The chain has TRBV16 and TRBJ2-1; TRBD1 aligns across 10 bases. The germline V gene encodes CDR1 SGHSA and CDR2 FRNQAP. The CDR3 contains 15 residues. V was pared by 1 base and J by 4 bases, with 1 base of the junction left unmatched. The part of the CDR3 DNA that was read is TGTGCAAGCAGCTTAGTGGGACAGGGGTATGCTGAGCAGTTC. This gives the protein CASSLVGQGYAEQF. The CDR3 in its entirety is CASSLVGQGYAEQFF.

Regarding this clone: The genes and germline here are from mouse. Read data end 1 residue before the CDR3 end; the end is taken from the germline J gene. This chain connects TRBV19 to TRBJ2-7; 11 bases fit TRBD2. Looked up from germline, CDR1 is FNHDT and CDR2 is SITEND (reference sequence). V lost 3 bases to trimming and J lost 3 bases; unmatched junction nucleotides: 5. The CDR3 spans 15 residues. CDR3 residues: CASSTLGGLFYEQYF. CDR3 DNA, as far as it was read: TGTGCCAGCAGTACACTGGGGGGGCTATTCTATGAACAGTAC.

This clone is large within its sample. Mouse gene names and germline throughout. The CDR3 is cut off 1 residue early in the read; its end comes from the germline J gene. The J gene is TRBJ1-2, the V gene TRBV13-3, with D perhaps TRBD1 (5 bases). CDR1 is NNHDY and CDR2 is SYVADS in the germline V gene. CDR3 size: 14 residues. The V gene lost 5 bases and the J gene lost 0 bases, with 11 bases spanning the gap. The sequenced part of the CDR3 DNA is TGTGCCAGCAGCCCGGGACGGACAAACTCCGACTACACC. Its translation: CASSPGRTNSDYT. The complete CDR3 reads CASSPGRTNSDYTF.

Comments on this clone: Each gene name is a mouse one. The DNA read from the CDR3 is TGTGCCAGCAGTCTTACATACTATGCTGAGCAGTTC. Translation gives CASSLTYYAEQF. The full CDR3 reads CASSLTYYAEQFF. This rearrangement joins TRBV26 to TRBJ2-1, with unresolved D. Read data end 1 residue before the CDR3 end; the end is taken from the germline J gene. The CDR3 length is 13 residues. Germline V gene data show CDR1 as KGHPV and CDR2 as FQNQEV (reference sequence). With 3 bases removed from V and 2 bases from J, the gap between germline ends came to 5 bases.

On this clone itself: Gene names denote mouse genes. The DNA ends 1 residue before the CDR3 does, and the rest of the CDR3 is filled in from the germline J gene. The chain joins TRBV19 to TRBJ1-2, with 9 positions matching TRBD1. Looked up from germline, CDR1 is FNHDT and CDR2 is SITEND (reference sequence). Trimming at V came to 5 bases and at J to 5 bases, leaving 4 bases not matched to a gene. The CDR3 loop spans 13 amino acids. This chain's CDR3 is CASRGQGRSDYTF. The sequenced part of the CDR3 DNA is TGTGCCAGCAGAGGACAGGGGCGGTCCGACTACACC.

With respect to this clone: The genes are named according to mouse. The CDR3 end lies 1 residue beyond the end of the read and is filled in from the germline J gene. This rearrangement joins TRBV29 to TRBJ1-4; D call uncertain. The V and J ends lost 0 bases and 0 bases respectively, with 8 bases between them. The CDR3 is 16 residues long. Germline V gene lookup returns CDR1 MSHET and CDR2 SYDVDS. The covered CDR3 bases are TGTGCTAGCAGTTTATCGAAGGTATTTTCCAACGAAAGATTATTT. It codes for CASSLSKVFSNERLF. The CDR3, in full, reads CASSLSKVFSNERLFF.

Only a few counts were recorded for this clone. Gene names are the mouse ones. The missing CDR3 end, 1 residue past where the read stops, is filled in from the germline J gene. V usage is TRBV26 and J usage is TRBJ2-3; D gene ambiguous. The CDR3 totals 11 residues. V lost 5 bases to trimming and J lost 0 bases, with 0 bases between them. Germline loops: CDR1 KGHPV, CDR2 FQNQEV (reference sequence). Incomplete CDR3 DNA: TGTGCCAGCAGTAGTGCAGAAACGCTGTAT. This sequence encodes CASSSAETLY. The CDR3 reads in full as CASSSAETLYF.

About this clone itself: All gene names here are mouse names. The CDR3 is cut off 1 residue early in the read; its end comes from the germline J gene. The chain uses TRBV23 and TRBJ2-5; the D call of TRBD1 is as the table states it, not checked on the DNA. CDR1 and CDR2 (germline): KGHTA, FQNQQP. The CDR3 consists of 15 residues. The sequenced part of the CDR3 DNA is TGCTCCAGCAGTCAATCTAGGGGACAGGGAGACACCCAGTAC. Translated, it gives CSSSQSRGQGDTQY. The CDR3 in full is CSSSQSRGQGDTQYF.

This clone has only a few counts. Here the gene names and germline are mouse. The read falls 1 residue short of the CDR3 end, and the missing part is taken from the germline J gene. The rearrangement joins TRBV3 to TRBJ2-7, with 9 nucleotides matching TRBD2. The J segment lost 4 bases and the V segment lost 0 bases, leaving 4 bases of the junction unmatched. Germline V CDR1 and CDR2: SNHLY, FYNGKV (reference sequence). The CDR3 has 15 residues. Partial CDR3 DNA: TGTGCCAGCAGCTTAGCGCCTACTGGGGGGTATGAACAGTAC. Translation: CASSLAPTGGYEQY. The complete CDR3 protein is CASSLAPTGGYEQYF.

This clone appeared a single time. Genes here carry mouse names. The read gets to within 1 residue of the CDR3 end, and the germline J gene fills in the rest. The J gene is TRBJ1-4, the V gene TRBV3; the match to TRBD1 covers 10 bases. CDR1 SNHLY and CDR2 FYNGKV come from the germline V gene (reference sequence). The CDR3 runs 15 residues. Trimming took 4 bases from V and 3 from J; bases not matched to a gene: 2. The sequenced part of the CDR3 DNA is TGTGCCAGCAGCTCGGGACAGGGGACCAACGAAAGATTATTT. The encoded protein is CASSSGQGTNERLF. The complete CDR3 protein is CASSSGQGTNERLFF.

Comments on this clone: The gene symbols are mouse symbols. The missing CDR3 end, 1 residue past where the read stops, is filled in from the germline J gene. This chain joins TRBV3 and TRBJ2-3; 10 nucleotides match TRBD2. In germline, CDR1 is SNHLY, CDR2 FYNGKV (reference sequence). J was trimmed by 0 bases and V by 5 bases; bases with no gene match: 2. CDR3 length equals 15 residues. CDR3 DNA, as far as it was read: TGTGCCAGCAGCCGACTGGGGGGTAGTGCAGAAACGCTGTAT. This encodes CASSRLGGSAETLY. The entire CDR3 is CASSRLGGSAETLYF.

Concerning this clone: Gene names denote mouse genes. The CDR3 end falls 1 residue outside the read, so it is completed with the germline J gene. The chain recombines TRBV26 with TRBJ2-7, with 9 nucleotides matching TRBD2. Germline V gives CDR1 KGHPV, CDR2 FQNQEV (reference sequence). The CDR3 spans 14 residues. With V trimmed by 2 bases and J by 4 bases, 3 bases remained unmatched. CDR3 amino acids: CASSLAGGVYEQYF. The CDR3 bases that were read are TGTGCCAGCAGTCTGGCTGGGGGGGTTTATGAACAGTAC.

Regarding this clone: Gene names denote mouse genes. Incomplete CDR3 DNA: TGTGCCAGCAGTGATTCACTGGGGGGTTGGGAACAGTAC. It yields the protein CASSDSLGGWEQY. The complete CDR3 reads CASSDSLGGWEQYF. The chain couples TRBV13-1 to TRBJ2-7, with TRBD2 matching 9 bases. From the germline J gene comes the end of the CDR3, since the read stops 1 residue before it. The CDR3 covers 14 residues. V was clipped by 1 base and J by 7 bases; unmatched bases: 6. Per the germline V gene, CDR1 is NSHNY and CDR2 is SYGAGN.